These 25 T cell receptor beta chains share one sample of origin, sequenced in a study of blood T cell repertoires in COVID-19 (dated by TCRdb to the early 2020s). The library relied on the immunoSEQ multiplex PCR assay. The source is immuneACCESS, and TCRdb retained only in-frame sequences with V and J called. Part of the clones is not carried over; for the studies checked, unresolved V genes explain less than half of this, and the remainder is unexplained. This sample holds roughly 50,000 clones; approximately 80% were observed only once. The ten largest clones take up around 7% of the sample. The specimen was peripheral blood. These receptors all stem from a man aged 40-50 years with acute or convalescent COVID-19.

The chain carries TRBV28 and TRBJ1-2, with D unclear. V was pared by 5 bases and J by 7 bases, with 14 bases between. The CDR3 loop spans 13 amino acids. Germline loops: CDR1 MDHEN, CDR2 SYDVKM. CDR3 sequence reads: CASSTGAGLGYTF. CDR3 DNA sequence: TGTGCCAGCAGTACGGGAGCCGGACTTGGCTACACCTTC.

This clone has more than one count but fewer than ten. The CDR3, as DNA: TGTGCCACCAGAGGCAGGGCCCCGAACACTGAAGCTTTCTTT. Translating gives CATRGRAPNTEAFF. This chain connects TRBV6-5 to TRBJ1-1; D is possibly TRBD1 (5 bases). Trimming shortened V by 10 bases and J by 1 base, and 16 bases separated the two germline ends. Germline V CDR1 and CDR2: MNHEY, SVGAGI. This CDR3 has 14 residues.

This chain links TRBV5-4 with TRBJ2-3; 9 nucleotides agree with TRBD2. The V segment lost 0 bases and the J segment 6 bases; nucleotides outside the gene matches: 14. CDR3 length: 18 amino acids. CDR1 is SGHNT and CDR2 is YYREEE in the germline V gene (reference sequence). The CDR3 is CASSLDGSGRGGLDTQYF. The CDR3 coding sequence is TGTGCCAGCAGCTTGGACGGCTCTGGGCGGGGGGGCCTCGATACGCAGTATTTT.

This clone was counted only a few times. The chain joins TRBV7-2 to TRBJ1-2, with a weak D call TRBD1 (5 bases). Trimming left V 6 bases short and J 6 bases short, with 14 bases between. Germline loops: CDR1 SGHTA, CDR2 FQGNSA. The CDR3 length is 13 residues. The CDR3 loop is CASREQDPDGYTF. CDR3 sequence (DNA): TGTGCCAGCAGAGAACAGGATCCGGATGGCTACACCTTC.

The chain has TRBV5-1 and TRBJ1-2; possible D gene TRBD1, 6 bases. With 7 bases removed from V and 6 bases from J, the gap between germline ends came to 16 bases. This CDR3 has 13 residues. The germline V gene encodes CDR1 SGHRS and CDR2 YFSETQ. The CDR3 nucleotides read TGCGCCAGCGGACCAGACACAGGGAATGGCTACACCTTC. Amino acids: CASGPDTGNGYTF.

This chain's CDR3 is CASRGTGGEGTEAFF. The CDR3, as DNA: TGTGCCAGCAGGGGGACAGGAGGAGAGGGGACTGAAGCTTTCTTT. This sequence joins TRBV11-1 and TRBJ1-1, with 8 bases that match TRBD1. Germline V gene sequence: CDR1 SGHAT, CDR2 FQDESV (reference sequence). The CDR3 sequence is 15 residues long. Losses at the gene ends were 6 bases for V and 5 bases for J; bases not matched to a gene: 11.

The gene calls are TRBV21-1 and TRBJ1-5. TRBV21-1 is deemed a pseudogene. The CDR3 spans 11 residues. The CDR3 loop is CASSKPIDKHF. The CDR3 region has the DNA TGTGCCAGCAGCAAACCTATTGATAAGCATTTT.

J is TRBJ2-3 and V is TRBV24-1; a possible D gene is TRBD2 (6 bases). The ends were cut back, 9 bases at V and 1 base at J, with 13 bases in the middle. The germline gives CDR1 KGHDR, CDR2 SFDVKD. CDR3 length equals 14 residues. The CDR3 DNA sequence: TGTGCCACCGGCCTCGGGGGAGGCACAGATACGCAGTATTTT. This codes for CATGLGGGTDTQYF.

The V and J genes are TRBV24-1 and TRBJ2-1, with 8 nucleotides matching TRBD2. The CDR3 extends over 14 amino acids. J was trimmed by 8 bases and V by 7 bases; bases with no gene match: 9. CDR1 is KGHDR, CDR2 SFDVKD, per germline. CDR3 nucleotide sequence: TGTGCCACCAGCCGGGGGGGAAAAGAGGATGAGCAGTTCTTC. Protein: CATSRGGKEDEQFF.

The DNA of the CDR3 is TGTGCCAGCAGTTTATCATATGGCTACACCTTC. This sequence encodes CASSLSYGYTF. The genes are TRBV12-3 or TRBV12-4 and TRBJ1-2; no firm D call. V was clipped by 2 bases and J by 5 bases, with 3 bases between them. CDR3 length equals 11 residues.

This clone was seen just once. The rearrangement uses TRBV28 and TRBJ2-5; D uncertain. The CDR3 extends over 15 amino acids. V lost 11 bases and J lost 2, with 21 bases in between. CDR1 is MDHEN and CDR2 is SYDVKM in the germline V gene. The CDR3 spells CASLPRLGRQETQYF. In DNA form, the CDR3 reads TGTGCCTCACTCCCGAGACTCGGAAGACAAGAGACCCAGTACTTC.

The chain links TRBV3-1 (or the pseudogene TRBV3-2) to TRBJ1-2; D perhaps matches TRBD1 (5 bases). V was trimmed by 3 bases and J by 4 bases, leaving 18 bases between them. This CDR3 is 16 amino acids long. Per the germline V gene, CDR1 is LGHDT and CDR2 is YNNKEL (reference sequence). CDR3: CASSQIPRGGVYGYTF. In nucleotides, the CDR3 is TGTGCCAGCAGCCAGATCCCGCGGGGAGGGGTCTATGGCTACACCTTC.

The chain is built from TRBV30 and TRBJ1-5; D is possibly TRBD1 (5 bases). The CDR3 covers 13 residues. Germline loops: CDR1 GTSNPN, CDR2 SVGIG (reference sequence). Trimming pared 3 bases from V and 3 bases from J, leaving 9 bases between. CDR3 nucleotide sequence: TGTGCCTGGAGCGGACAACCCAATCAGCCCCAGCATTTT. Translating it yields CAWSGQPNQPQHF.

As DNA, the CDR3 is TGTGCCAGCACCGGTCGGGACACGGCACCCCTCCACTTT. This translates into CASTGRDTAPLHF. This chain links TRBV2 with TRBJ1-6; a possible D gene is TRBD1 (6 bases). This CDR3 spans 13 amino acids. The germline V gene has CDR1 SNHLY and CDR2 FYNNEI. V was cut by 7 bases and J by 11 bases, with 15 bases left in between.

This sequence joins TRBV2 and TRBJ2-1; D gene uncertain. V was pared by 7 bases and J by 7 bases, with 8 bases between. The germline gives CDR1 SNHLY, CDR2 FYNNEI. This CDR3 has 11 residues. Written as DNA, the CDR3 is TGTGCCAGCACTAAGCAAAATGAGCAGTTCTTC. Translating gives CASTKQNEQFF.

The V gene is TRBV25-1, the J gene TRBJ2-3; perhaps TRBD2 as D (6 bases). The CDR3 is 15 amino acids. Germline V gene data show CDR1 as MGHDK and CDR2 as SYGVNS. The V end was cut by 4 bases, the J end by 1 base, with 12 bases between. The chain's CDR3 is CASSVDPGGTDTQYF. The CDR3 nucleotides are TGTGCCAGCAGTGTAGACCCGGGGGGCACAGATACGCAGTATTTT.

The genes are TRBV19 and TRBJ2-3; 12 nucleotides agree with TRBD2. Trimming took 5 bases from V and 0 from J; bases not matched to a gene: 6. Germline CDR1 LNHDA, CDR2 SQIVND (reference sequence). This CDR3 contains 17 residues. CDR3 protein: CASSFLAGGTSTDTQYF. The DNA of the CDR3 is TGTGCCAGTAGTTTCCTAGCGGGGGGGACTAGCACAGATACGCAGTATTTT.

The genes are TRBV12-3 or TRBV12-4 and TRBJ1-2; D is unclear. The V end lost 1 base, the J end lost 8 bases, and 8 bases lay between the germline ends. The CDR3 loop spans 12 amino acids. The CDR3 reads CASSLGGVGYTF. DNA for the CDR3: TGTGCCAGCAGTTTAGGCGGTGTCGGCTACACCTTC.

The chain recombines TRBV28 with TRBJ1-2; no clear D gene. V was trimmed by 6 bases and J by 0 bases, leaving 11 bases between them. CDR3 length equals 14 residues. The germline CDR1 and CDR2 sequences are MDHEN and SYDVKM. As DNA, the CDR3 is TGTGCCAGCAGCTGGCAGAAGTCTAACTATGGCTACACCTTC. It codes for CASSWQKSNYGYTF.

The chain couples TRBV9 to TRBJ2-2; D is unresolved. Germline V gene sequence: CDR1 SGDLS, CDR2 YYNGEE. The V and J ends lost 3 bases and 0 bases respectively, with 12 bases between them. The CDR3 is 16 residues long. The CDR3 DNA reads as TGTGCCAGCAGCGCTTACAGTACAGCGAACACCGGGGAGCTGTTTTTT. Residues: CASSAYSTANTGELFF.

V is TRBV23-1 and J is TRBJ1-4, with 12 bases identical to TRBD1. TRBV23-1 is an open reading frame, and its role is uncertain. CDR3 length: 17 amino acids. Unmatched junction bases numbered 7, after V lost 0 bases and J lost 8 bases. CDR3 sequence reads: CASSQSRDRGQEEKLFF. The CDR3 DNA sequence: TGCGCCAGCAGTCAATCACGGGACAGGGGGCAGGAGGAAAAACTGTTTTTT.

The chain recombines TRBV7-3 with TRBJ1-2, with D tentatively TRBD1 (5 bases). The CDR3 consists of 13 residues. Trimming pared 6 bases from V and 5 bases from J, leaving 13 bases between. Germline CDR1 and CDR2: SGHTA and FQGTGA. In nucleotides, the CDR3 is TGTGCCAGCAGACTCGGCCAGGGTTATGGCTACACCTTC. Protein: CASRLGQGYGYTF.

The V call is TRBV24-1, the J call TRBJ1-1; a weak D match, TRBD1 (6 bases). Trimming stripped 4 bases from V and 10 bases from J, with 18 bases between. This CDR3 comprises 14 residues. Germline CDR1 is KGHDR and CDR2 is SFDVKD. The CDR3 region has the DNA TGTGCCACCAGTGAAGCGGGGGCGAGGGCGGGAGCTTTCTTT. It translates to CATSEAGARAGAFF.

The genes are TRBV7-9 and TRBJ1-2; 10 bases align to TRBD1. Germline V gene lookup returns CDR1 SEHNR and CDR2 FQNEAQ (reference sequence). V lost 4 bases to trimming and J lost 3 bases; unmatched junction nucleotides: 5. This CDR3 region has 15 residues. CDR3 sequence (DNA): TGTGCCAGCAGCTCGACAGGGGGCAGGTACTATGGCTACACCTTC. This encodes CASSSTGGRYYGYTF.

The gene calls are TRBV11-2 and TRBJ1-5; no definite D call. V shed 1 base and J shed 6 bases, with 7 bases lying between them. CDR1 and CDR2 from the germline V gene are SGHAT and FQNNGV. CDR3 length: 13 residues. CDR3 in DNA: TGTGCCAGCAGCTTAGGCCCGGGTCAGCCCCAGCATTTT. Protein sequence: CASSLGPGQPQHF.